A single sample gave rise to the 16 T cell receptor beta chains below, sequenced in a study of blood T cell repertoires in COVID-19. Libraries were prepared by immunoSEQ multiplex PCR; TCRdb keeps only in-frame clonotypes and omits some of them. This table holds about 88,000 clones, around 67% found once. Source material: peripheral blood. Receptors originate from a woman between 55 and 75 years old in a cohort sampled during active or convalescent COVID-19.

The V gene is TRBV4-1, the J gene TRBJ2-4, with 9 bases fitting TRBD2. The trim removed 4 bases at V and 0 bases at J, leaving 13 bases unmatched. The CDR3 contains 19 residues. Germline V gives CDR1 MGHRA, CDR2 YSYEKL. The CDR3, as DNA: TGCGCCAGCAGCCTAACAGGGCTAGCGGGGATGATAGCCAAAAACATTCAGTACTTC. Translated: CASSLTGLAGMIAKNIQYF.

J is TRBJ1-1 and V is TRBV27, with a tentative D call TRBD1 (5 bases). The V gene lost 5 bases and the J gene lost 0 bases, with 10 bases spanning the gap. This CDR3 is built from 14 residues. Germline loops: CDR1 MNHEY, CDR2 SMNVEV (reference sequence). In DNA, the CDR3 is TGTGCCAGCAGTCAGGGCCGTATGAACACTGAAGCTTTCTTT. This gives the protein CASSQGRMNTEAFF.

CDR3 protein: CASSLQGPYEQYF. Here the CDR3 DNA reads TGTGCCAGCAGCTTACAGGGGCCCTACGAGCAGTACTTC. The gene calls are TRBV7-9 and TRBJ2-7; D might be TRBD1 (6 bases). The CDR3 loop spans 13 amino acids. The V end was cut by 2 bases, the J end by 2 bases, with 7 bases between. Germline V lookup: CDR1 SEHNR, CDR2 FQNEAQ (reference sequence).

The J gene is TRBJ2-7, the V gene TRBV10-3; tentative D call: TRBD2 (5 bases). The CDR3 sequence is 13 residues long. Trimming removed 11 bases at V and 2 bases at J, with 16 bases between. Looked up from germline, CDR1 is ENHRY and CDR2 is SYGVKD. The DNA for the CDR3 is TGTGCCGCTGCGGGTAGTGGTCCCTACGAGCAGTACTTC. Translation gives CAAAGSGPYEQYF.

This clone was counted between two and nine times. The chain joins TRBV5-8 to TRBJ1-2; D is ambiguous. The CDR3 loop spans 12 amino acids. Per the germline V gene, CDR1 is SGHTS and CDR2 is YDEGEE. The V gene lost 5 bases and the J gene lost 3 bases, with 8 bases spanning the gap. CDR3 in amino acids: CASRHRDYGYTF. The CDR3 region has the DNA TGTGCCAGCAGACACCGGGACTATGGCTACACCTTC.

The V and J genes are TRBV28 and TRBJ2-2, with 7 bases identical to TRBD1. The CDR3 is made up of 15 amino acids. CDR1 is MDHEN, CDR2 SYDVKM, per germline. V lost 5 bases to trimming and J lost 4 bases; unmatched junction nucleotides: 7. The CDR3 DNA reads TGTGCCAGCAGTCCCAGGGGGAAGAGCACCGGGGAGCTGTTTTTT. This translates into CASSPRGKSTGELFF.

This chain joins TRBV19 and TRBJ1-1, with D maybe TRBD1 (6 bases). This CDR3 has 16 amino acids. Germline V lookup: CDR1 LNHDA, CDR2 SQIVND (reference sequence). V dropped 3 bases and J dropped 1 base, with 15 bases sitting between them. The CDR3 loop reads CASSIGTTLRNTEAFF. CDR3 coding DNA: TGTGCCAGTAGTATTGGGACAACCTTACGGAACACTGAAGCTTTCTTT.

The chain links TRBV30 to TRBJ1-5; 7 bases map to TRBD1. The trim removed 3 bases at V and 4 bases at J, leaving 6 bases unmatched. Per germline, CDR1 GTSNPN and CDR2 SVGIG (reference sequence). The CDR3 is 14 residues long. The CDR3 nucleotides are TGTGCCTGGAGGGTGGGGACAGCTAATCAGCCCCAGCATTTT. Amino acids: CAWRVGTANQPQHF.

V is TRBV7-9 and J is TRBJ2-2; 10 bases line up with TRBD1. Germline V CDR1 and CDR2: SEHNR, FQNEAQ (reference sequence). The CDR3 has 16 amino acids. V lost 4 bases and J lost 4; bases outside the gene matches: 6. DNA for the CDR3: TGTGCCAGCAGCTCCGACAGGGGGCGCAGCACCGGGGAGCTGTTTTTT. Its translation: CASSSDRGRSTGELFF.

This clone was counted ten times or more. This chain joins TRBV2 and TRBJ2-7, with 7 bases identical to TRBD2. This CDR3 has 15 amino acids. With 5 bases clipped from V and 4 bases from J, the junction kept 11 bases outside the gene matches. Per the germline V gene, CDR1 is SNHLY and CDR2 is FYNNEI. CDR3 sequence: CASSPFTGGRYEQYF. DNA of the CDR3: TGTGCCAGCAGTCCCTTTACGGGGGGTCGGTACGAGCAGTACTTC.

The chain recombines TRBV18 with TRBJ2-3, with 13 bases lining up with TRBD2. Germline trimming cut 3 bases from V and 1 base from J; bases unmatched to any gene: 1. The germline V gene encodes CDR1 KGHSH and CDR2 LQKENI. The CDR3 sequence is 16 residues long. This chain's CDR3 is CASSPGLAGGTDTQYF. The DNA for the CDR3 is TGTGCCAGCTCACCCGGACTAGCGGGGGGCACAGATACGCAGTATTTT.

The rearrangement joins TRBV5-1 to TRBJ1-5; 8 nucleotides agree with TRBD1. This CDR3 contains 14 residues. The junction had 1 base not matched to a gene; V was cut back by 3 bases and J by 2 bases. Germline assignment: CDR1 SGHRS and CDR2 YFSETQ. The CDR3 spells CASSSGQGNQPQHF. CDR3 DNA sequence: TGCGCCAGCAGCTCGGGACAGGGCAATCAGCCCCAGCATTTT. Supplemented by reference TRBV5-1 and TRBJ1-5, the full variable domain reads KAGVTQTPRYLIKTRGQQVTLSCSPISGHRSVSWYQQTPGQGLQFLFEYFSETQRNKGNFPGRFSGRQFSNSRSEMNVSTLELGDSALYLCASSSGQGNQPQHFGDGTRLSIL.

V usage is TRBV10-3 and J usage is TRBJ1-2, with D hard to call. V was trimmed by 0 bases and J by 1 base, leaving 12 bases between them. This CDR3 is 16 amino acids long. Germline CDR1 ENHRY, CDR2 SYGVKD. Here the CDR3 reads CAISESDRRSNYGYTF. The CDR3 DNA sequence: TGTGCCATCAGTGAGTCGGATCGGAGGAGTAACTATGGCTACACCTTC.

V is TRBV6-6 and J is TRBJ2-6; 7 bases line up with TRBD1. Germline CDR1 reads MNHNY; CDR2 reads SVGAGI (reference sequence). Trimming at V came to 7 bases and at J to 0 bases, leaving 9 bases not matched to a gene. This CDR3 contains 17 residues. CDR3 sequence: CASTRQGTLSGANVLTF. CDR3 nucleotides: TGTGCCAGCACTCGACAGGGTACCCTCTCTGGGGCCAACGTCCTGACTTTC.

This clone was seen more than once but under ten times. CDR3 in DNA: TGTGCCATCCGTGTACAGGATAATTCACCCCTCCACTTT. This gives the protein CAIRVQDNSPLHF. V usage is TRBV10-3 and J usage is TRBJ1-6; TRBD1 is a possible D gene (5 bases). V lost 8 bases, J lost 5 bases, and 10 bases lay in between. This CDR3 spans 13 amino acids. Germline-derived CDR1 and CDR2 are ENHRY and SYGVKD.

This clone appeared many times. This chain joins TRBV9 and TRBJ1-6; D might be TRBD1 (5 bases). V gave up 0 bases and J gave up 5 bases, with 9 bases separating them. Germline CDR1 SGDLS, CDR2 YYNGEE. The CDR3 extends over 15 amino acids. CDR3 nucleotide sequence: TGTGCCAGCAGCGTAGTTGCAGGGAATAATTCACCCCTCCACTTT. This sequence encodes CASSVVAGNNSPLHF. The entire variable domain, with the rest obtained from reference TRBV9 and TRBJ1-6, is as follows: DSGVTQTPKHLITATGQRVTLRCSPRSGDLSVYWYQQSLDQGLQFLIQYYNGEERAKGNILERFSAQQFPDLHSELNLSSLELGDSALYFCASSVVAGNNSPLHFGNGTRLTVT.